The 25 T cell receptor beta chains in this list originate from one sample, sequenced in a study of blood T cell repertoires in COVID-19. Method: immunoSEQ multiplex PCR; TCRdb's copy keeps in-frame clones and lacks some. Found here are 15,000 to 25,000 clones, over 85% of them singletons; the top ten hold roughly 3.9%. The sample was peripheral blood. The source is a woman in her forties or fifties with active COVID-19.

V usage is TRBV28 and J usage is TRBJ2-7; D remains ambiguous. CDR3 size: 10 residues. V was clipped by 3 bases and J by 6 bases, with 3 bases between them. CDR1 is MDHEN, CDR2 SYDVKM, per germline. The CDR3 DNA reads as TGTGCCAGCAGTTTTCGCGAGCAGTACTTC. The encoded protein is CASSFREQYF.

The chain uses TRBV10-3 and TRBJ2-7; D is perhaps TRBD2 (7 bases). Germline V gene sequence: CDR1 ENHRY, CDR2 SYGVKD. Trimming took 0 bases from V and 4 from J, leaving 13 bases between them. This CDR3 has 15 residues. The CDR3 loop reads CAISESTGGGYEQYF. In nucleotides, the CDR3 is TGTGCCATCAGTGAGTCGACGGGGGGCGGGTACGAGCAGTACTTC.

The V gene is TRBV30, the J gene TRBJ1-6, with no clear D. V was shortened by 0 bases and J by 0 bases, with 6 bases between the two germline ends. Germline CDR1 GTSNPN, CDR2 SVGIG (reference sequence). This CDR3 comprises 15 residues. The CDR3 protein is CAWSVRSSYNSPLHF. The CDR3 region has the DNA TGTGCCTGGAGTGTACGGAGCTCCTATAATTCACCCCTCCACTTT.

The V and J genes are TRBV28 and TRBJ2-3, with 14 bases lining up with TRBD2. CDR1 and CDR2 from the germline V gene are MDHEN and SYDVKM. Trimming removed 4 bases from V and 3 bases from J; junction bases left unmatched: 9. The CDR3 contains 18 residues. The DNA for the CDR3 is TGTGCCAGCAGTTCCAATGGGGGACTAGCGGGAGAAACAGATACGCAGTATTTT. Translation: CASSSNGGLAGETDTQYF.

This chain joins TRBV6-2 or TRBV6-3 and TRBJ1-2, with TRBD1 identical over 8 bases. Germline CDR1 reads MNHEY; CDR2 reads SVGEGT. V dropped 6 bases and J dropped 10; count of bases not matched to a gene: 7. This CDR3 spans 12 amino acids. The CDR3 loop is CASSDYRGDYTF. In DNA form, the CDR3 reads TGTGCCAGCAGCGACTACAGGGGGGACTACACCTTC.

This chain connects TRBV19 to TRBJ2-4, with D uncertain. Germline V gene data show CDR1 as LNHDA and CDR2 as SQIVND (reference sequence). V dropped 1 base and J dropped 0 bases, with 13 bases sitting between them. There are 17 residues in the CDR3. CDR3 DNA sequence: TGTGCCAGTAGTATAGCTGTAGCCGGTTTAGCCAAAAACATTCAGTACTTC. It encodes CASSIAVAGLAKNIQYF.

The genes are TRBV21-1 and TRBJ2-7; the D segment call TRBD2 is taken from the table without a DNA check. TRBV21-1 is recorded as a pseudogene. This CDR3 region has 15 residues. The CDR3 nucleotides are TGTGCCAGCAGCAAACCGGCTAGCGGTTCCTTCGAGCAGTACTTC. The encoded protein is CASSKPASGSFEQYF.

V is TRBV19 and J is TRBJ2-2; D gene ambiguous. In germline, CDR1 is LNHDA, CDR2 SQIVND (reference sequence). This CDR3 spans 15 amino acids. Trimming took off 1 base at V and 5 bases at J, with 11 bases between the two ends. The chain's CDR3 is CASSIAAGSTGELFF. The CDR3 DNA follows: TGTGCCAGTAGTATAGCGGCAGGATCTACCGGGGAGCTGTTTTTT.

The chain combines TRBV5-4 with TRBJ2-7; 7 bases map to TRBD2. J gave up 2 bases and V 4 bases, and 9 bases lay outside the gene matches. CDR3 length equals 15 residues. Germline CDR1 reads SGHNT; CDR2 reads YYREEE (reference sequence). The CDR3 sequence: CASSLGGRIPYEQYF. CDR3 nucleotides: TGTGCCAGCAGCCTGGGAGGGCGCATACCCTACGAGCAGTACTTC.

The rearrangement joins TRBV5-1 to TRBJ1-4; TRBD1 agrees at 7 bases. V shed 4 bases and J 7 bases; nucleotides not matched to a gene: 7. Germline CDR1 and CDR2: SGHRS and YFSETQ. The CDR3 extends over 14 amino acids. The CDR3 DNA reads TGCGCCAGCAGCGTGACAGGGTCCCGTGAAAAACTGTTTTTT. Translation: CASSVTGSREKLFF.

This clone showed up just once. This rearrangement joins TRBV15 to TRBJ2-7; TRBD1 is a possible D gene (6 bases). CDR3 length: 14 amino acids. The V and J ends lost 0 bases and 6 bases respectively, with 12 bases between them. Germline lookup yields CDR1 LNHNV and CDR2 YYDKDF (reference sequence). The CDR3 sequence is CATSRDRTGIEQYF. The CDR3 DNA reads TGTGCCACCAGCAGAGATCGTACAGGGATCGAGCAGTACTTC.

The chain recombines TRBV18 with TRBJ2-7; D not certain. Germline CDR1 and CDR2: KGHSH and LQKENI. V was trimmed by 2 bases and J by 0 bases, leaving 5 bases between them. This CDR3 has 13 amino acids. The CDR3: CASSPTVSYEQYF. Here the CDR3 DNA reads TGTGCCAGCTCACCAACAGTCTCCTACGAGCAGTACTTC.

This chain uses TRBV9 with TRBJ2-1, with D possibly matching TRBD2 (5 bases). Germline values: CDR1 SGDLS, CDR2 YYNGEE. Trimming left V 4 bases short and J 3 bases short, with 8 bases between. This CDR3 is built from 13 residues. In DNA form, the CDR3 reads TGTGCCAGCAGCCCCGGGGTCTACAATGAGCAGTTCTTC. Its protein product is CASSPGVYNEQFF.

This chain uses TRBV9 with TRBJ2-5, with 8 bases that match TRBD1. CDR3 length: 14 amino acids. The ends lost 3 bases at V and 3 bases at J; junction bases unmatched: 4. Looked up from germline, CDR1 is SGDLS and CDR2 is YYNGEE. The CDR3 region has the DNA TGTGCCAGCAGCGCGACAGGGGTGGAAGAGACCCAGTACTTC. The encoded protein is CASSATGVEETQYF.

V gene TRBV25-1 combines with J gene TRBJ1-3; TRBD1 matches at 8 bases. The CDR3 length is 15 residues. Germline V gene lookup returns CDR1 MGHDK and CDR2 SYGVNS. V dropped 4 bases and J dropped 2; count of bases not matched to a gene: 4. The chain's CDR3 is CASSAPTGAGNTIYF. CDR3 nucleotide sequence: TGTGCCAGCAGTGCTCCGACAGGGGCTGGAAACACCATATATTTT.

This clone was detected once. The chain combines TRBV19 with TRBJ2-1, with TRBD2 as a possible D gene (6 bases). The CDR3 is 15 residues long. V was trimmed by 3 bases and J by 3 bases, leaving 12 bases between them. CDR1 LNHDA and CDR2 SQIVND come from the germline V gene (reference sequence). This CDR3 is CASSIGWGLYNEQFF. The DNA of the CDR3 is TGTGCCAGTAGTATTGGATGGGGACTCTACAATGAGCAGTTCTTC.

The chain couples TRBV28 to TRBJ2-7; D is perhaps TRBD2 (6 bases). The CDR3 covers 13 residues. Germline V gene sequence: CDR1 MDHEN, CDR2 SYDVKM. V lost 7 bases and J 4 bases, leaving 14 bases between the germline ends. CDR3: CASTPASVYEQYF. The CDR3 nucleotides are TGTGCCAGCACCCCGGCTAGCGTGTACGAGCAGTACTTC.

The chain uses TRBV4-1 and TRBJ1-5; tentatively, D is TRBD1 (5 bases). V was shortened by 1 base and J by 2 bases, with 9 bases between the two germline ends. From germline, CDR1 is MGHRA and CDR2 YSYEKL. The CDR3 is 15 residues long. As DNA, the CDR3 is TGCGCCAGCAGCCAAGTTGGCAGGGGCAATCAGCCCCAGCATTTT. Translating it yields CASSQVGRGNQPQHF.

V is TRBV5-4 and J is TRBJ2-1, with TRBD2 matching over 9 bases. Germline lookup yields CDR1 SGHNT and CDR2 YYREEE (reference sequence). The V segment lost 1 base and the J segment 5 bases; nucleotides outside the gene matches: 4. The length of the CDR3 is 15 residues. The CDR3 region is CASSLWVAGDNEQFF. The CDR3 region has the DNA TGTGCCAGCAGCTTGTGGGTAGCGGGAGACAATGAGCAGTTCTTC. Combining the CDR3 with reference TRBV5-4 and TRBJ2-1 gives the whole variable domain ETGVTQSPTHLIKTRGQQVTLRCSSQSGHNTVSWYQQALGQGPQFIFQYYREEENGRGNFPPRFSGLQFPNYSSELNVNALELDDSALYLCASSLWVAGDNEQFFGPGTRLTVL.

This chain connects TRBV5-4 to TRBJ2-5; possible D gene TRBD2, 6 bases. V dropped 2 bases and J dropped 3 bases, with 11 bases sitting between them. The germline CDR1 and CDR2 sequences are SGHNT and YYREEE (reference sequence). This CDR3 is 14 amino acids long. CDR3 loop: CASSFGGPKETQYF. The CDR3 nucleotides read TGTGCCAGCAGCTTTGGAGGGCCTAAAGAGACCCAGTACTTC.

The chain combines TRBV19 with TRBJ1-4; weak D call: TRBD1 (5 bases). The germline gives CDR1 LNHDA, CDR2 SQIVND (reference sequence). V gave up 3 bases and J gave up 7 bases, with 6 bases separating them. The CDR3 length is 12 residues. The CDR3 protein is CASSIGGEKLFF. The CDR3, as DNA: TGTGCCAGTAGTATCGGGGGTGAAAAACTGTTTTTT.

The chain links TRBV13 to TRBJ1-1, with D possibly matching TRBD1 (5 bases). There are 14 residues in the CDR3. Trimming removed 1 base at V and 5 bases at J, with 11 bases between. Germline values: CDR1 PRHDT, CDR2 FYEKMQ (reference sequence). CDR3 region: CASSLARVKTEAFF. The CDR3 DNA is TGTGCCAGCAGCTTAGCCAGGGTAAAGACTGAAGCTTTCTTT.

The chain links TRBV19 to TRBJ1-1, with D perhaps matching TRBD1 (6 bases). In germline, CDR1 is LNHDA, CDR2 SQIVND (reference sequence). V lost 3 bases to trimming and J lost 7 bases, with 6 bases between them. The CDR3 contains 11 residues. The CDR3 here is CASSIRGEAFF. DNA for the CDR3: TGTGCCAGTAGTATCAGGGGTGAAGCTTTCTTT.

This clone was counted a few times. The chain uses TRBV15 and TRBJ2-7; no definite D call. The CDR3 spans 13 residues. Germline CDR1 reads LNHNV; CDR2 reads YYDKDF (reference sequence). V lost 0 bases to trimming and J lost 6 bases, with 9 bases between them. The DNA of the CDR3 is TGTGCCACCAGCAGAGATCAAGGCGGCGAGCAGTACTTC. The encoded protein is CATSRDQGGEQYF.

The J gene is TRBJ2-3, the V gene TRBV7-8; D ambiguous. Germline V gives CDR1 SGHVS, CDR2 FQNEAQ. The CDR3 consists of 12 residues. The germline V and J ends were trimmed by 0 bases and 7 bases, with 5 bases remaining between them. For the CDR3, the DNA is TGTGCCAGCAGCTTAGCAGCATATACGCAGTATTTT. Translating gives CASSLAAYTQYF.